The 10 T cell receptor beta chains below come from one sample, sequenced in a study of tumor-infiltrating lymphocytes in primary liver carcinoma (dated by TCRdb to the late 2010s). The sample was run on an Illumina HiSeq 2500. A constant-region primer and ProtoScript II reverse transcriptase were used to reverse-transcribe TCRbeta-specific cDNA from around 530 ng total RNA. The TCRbeta libraries were prepared through three rounds of nested multiplex PCR following a slightly modified ARM-PCR procedure. Each of the first two PCR rounds ran for around 10 cycles using multiplex TRBV1-TRBV30 forward primers together with a Cbeta reverse primer. TCRdb took the public reads, trimmed them with fastp at Q25, ran MiXCR for clone calling and kept in-frame beta chains. Identical CDR3 protein sequences are pooled into one entry, listed with their most common genes and DNA. Counted in this sample were 80,000 or so distinct CDR3 sequences; about 75% of them appeared once. The top ten clones comprise about 25% of the sample.

Without any cell sorting, total RNA and DNA were extracted together from about 19-30 mg of bulk tissue using the AllPrep DNA/RNA mini kit. Sequencing used tumor-adjacent normal liver tissue. These receptors all come from a man between 35 and 55 years old with primary liver carcinoma and hepatitis B virus infection.

Concerning this clonotype itself: This clone may be a read error of a much larger clone one base away. V gene TRBV28 combines with J gene TRBJ2-3; no clear D. The CDR3 extends over 15 amino acids. From germline, CDR1 is MDHEN and CDR2 SYDVKM. The CDR3 DNA is TGTGCCAGCAGTCCCTTGGGCCAGGTCACAGTTACGCAGTATTTT. Translating it yields CASSPLGQVTVTQYF.

Regarding this clonotype: The missing conserved phenylalanine or tryptophan at the end of this CDR3 makes a read error likely. The chain employs TRBV4-2 and TRBJ1-2; 7 bases match TRBD1. The CDR3 has 17 amino acids. CDR1 is LGHNA and CDR2 is YNFKEQ in the germline V gene. CDR3 amino acids: CASSQTHGTAVGYDYTL. The CDR3 region has the DNA TGTGCCAGCAGCCAAACTCACGGGACAGCGGTTGGCTATGACTACACCCTC.

In this sample, this clonotype turned up once. Because the CDR3 is missing its conserved closing phenylalanine or tryptophan, this is likely a read error. The CDR3, as DNA: TGTGCCAGCAGTTTCCAAGCTACAGGAGGCAATAACTATGGCTACACCTTG. Its protein product is CASSFQATGGNNYGYTL. The gene calls are TRBV6-5 and TRBJ1-2, with D tentatively TRBD1 (5 bases). Trimming removed 4 bases from V and 1 base from J, with 19 bases in between. The germline CDR1 and CDR2 sequences are MNHEY and SVGAGI. This CDR3 comprises 17 residues.

As for this clonotype: A much bigger clone sits one base away, suggesting this may be a read error. The chain recombines TRBV6-5 with TRBJ2-7, with a possible D match to TRBD1 (6 bases). With 6 bases removed from V and 4 bases from J, the gap between germline ends came to 13 bases. CDR1 is MNHEY, CDR2 SVGAGI, per germline. This CDR3 is built from 13 residues. CDR3 sequence reads: CASRGTSEYEQYF. CDR3 nucleotide sequence: TGTGCCAGCAGGGGGACAAGCGAGTACGAGCAGTACTTC.

The gene calls are TRBV7-6 and TRBJ2-7; D perhaps matches TRBD1 (6 bases). The CDR3 has 16 amino acids. The germline gives CDR1 SGHVS, CDR2 FNYEAQ. V gave up 4 bases and J gave up 0 bases, with 16 bases separating them. CDR3 coding DNA: TGTGCCAGCAGCTCGCTTACAGGGTCGGGCTCCTACGAGCAGTACTTC. Its translation: CASSSLTGSGSYEQYF.

J is TRBJ1-1 and V is TRBV6-6; a possible D gene is TRBD1 (6 bases). This CDR3 spans 12 amino acids. Germline V gene sequence: CDR1 MNHNY, CDR2 SVGAGI (reference sequence). Trimming removed 2 bases from V and 8 bases from J, with 9 bases in between. This chain's CDR3 is CASSYADSEAFF. As DNA, the CDR3 is TGTGCCAGCAGTTACGCGGACAGCGAAGCTTTCTTT.

As for this clonotype: A read error may be the cause here, since a much bigger clone is one base away. CDR3 sequence reads: CASHPDSSRSYNEQFF. The CDR3 DNA is TGCGCCAGCCACCCGGATTCTAGCCGCTCCTACAATGAGCAGTTCTTC. This chain uses TRBV5-1 with TRBJ2-1, with a weak D call TRBD2 (5 bases). V lost 7 bases, J lost 0 bases, and 17 bases lay in between. CDR3 length: 16 amino acids. The germline CDR1 and CDR2 sequences are SGHRS and YFSETQ.

On this clonotype itself: A read error may account for a junction end that differs from germline. This chain links TRBV11-2 with TRBJ2-5, with a possible D match to TRBD2 (5 bases). The CDR3 totals 18 residues. The germline V gene has CDR1 SGHAT and CDR2 FQNNGV. CDR3 DNA sequence: TGTGCCAGCAGCTCAGCGAGGCTAGCACTGGGAAAAAAAGATACCCAGTACTTC. Residues: CASSSARLALGKKDTQYF.

Ten or more counts support this clonotype. This chain uses TRBV29-1 with TRBJ2-3, with 7 bases aligning to TRBD2. The CDR3 is 17 residues long. The germline V gene has CDR1 SQVTM and CDR2 ANQGSEA. V lost 7 bases, J lost 8 bases, and 24 bases stayed unmatched. CDR3 nucleotide sequence: TGCAGCGCCCCGACAGCGGGATCCCAAGGGTTGTCGGCTACGCAGTATTTT. Translating it yields CSAPTAGSQGLSATQYF.

This clonotype was detected ten times or more. The CDR3 coding sequence is TGTGCCAGCAGACCGGGGTTAGAGACCCAGTACTTC. Protein sequence: CASRPGLETQYF. V usage is TRBV6-2 or TRBV6-3 and J usage is TRBJ2-5, with a weak D call TRBD2 (5 bases). V lost 6 bases and J lost 4, with 9 bases in between. CDR3 length: 12 residues. Germline V gene lookup returns CDR1 MNHEY and CDR2 SVGEGT.